The 15 T cell receptor beta chains given below trace back to one sample, sequenced in a study of shared clonotypes between healthy human individuals (dated by TCRdb to 2018 to 2020). The library was produced with the immunoSEQ multiplex PCR assay. The table was pulled from immuneACCESS by TCRdb, which kept in-frame rearrangements only. Such tables lose some clones; where checked, under half of the loss comes from unresolved V genes, and the rest has no known cause. The sample yields roughly 2.1 million clones; 85% to 95% were counted once. The top ten constitute about 1.5% of the sample. CD8 naive samples were obtained by positive selection for CCR7 among CD45RO-negative cells, yielding a CD45RA+CCR7+ population from which TemRA cells were excluded. Sequencing was done on a sample of naive CD8+ T cells from PBMCs. The cell subset or site label here, explained by the study, means: CD45RA+CCR7+. All receptors come from a man younger than 30 in good health. Some clones in this sample may be carry-over from other donors' samples.

The J gene is TRBJ2-1, the V gene TRBV2; D uncertain. The CDR3 totals 15 residues. CDR1 and CDR2 from the germline V gene are SNHLY and FYNNEI. V was shortened by 1 base and J by 5 bases, with 12 bases between the two germline ends. CDR3 nucleotides: TGTGCCAGCAGTGAAGTCTCTGGCAGGCACAATGAGCAGTTCTTC. It encodes CASSEVSGRHNEQFF.

This sequence joins TRBV5-4 and TRBJ2-3; TRBD1 matches 7 bases. Germline loops: CDR1 SGHNT, CDR2 YYREEE (reference sequence). This CDR3 has 15 residues. J lost 0 bases, V lost 5 bases, and 6 bases had no gene match. CDR3 in DNA: TGTGCCAGCAGAGACAGGGCCGGAAGCACAGATACGCAGTATTTT. Translation gives CASRDRAGSTDTQYF.

This chain connects TRBV9 to TRBJ2-7; D gene ambiguous. The germline V gene encodes CDR1 SGDLS and CDR2 YYNGEE. Deletions cut 0 bases from V and 2 bases from J, with 12 bases between. The CDR3 has 15 amino acids. The CDR3 DNA follows: TGTGCCAGCAGCGTAGTTGGATCAGCTACCTACGAGCAGTACTTC. Encoded protein: CASSVVGSATYEQYF.

The rearrangement uses TRBV29-1 and TRBJ2-1; either TRBD1 or TRBD2 may supply D (5 bases each). The CDR3 covers 12 residues. Germline loops: CDR1 SQVTM, CDR2 ANQGSEA. Trimming stripped 7 bases from V and 5 bases from J, with 12 bases between. The CDR3 reads CSGQEGNNEQFF. The CDR3 nucleotides read TGCAGCGGGCAAGAGGGGAACAATGAGCAGTTCTTC.

The V and J genes are TRBV7-6 and TRBJ2-3, with 9 bases matching TRBD1. The germline V gene encodes CDR1 SGHVS and CDR2 FNYEAQ. The CDR3 is 16 amino acids. V trimming: 7 bases; J trimming: 2 bases; junction bases outside the gene matches: 10. The CDR3 nucleotides are TGTGCCAGCAAACAGTCGGGGACAGGGTCCACAGATACGCAGTATTTT. Translation: CASKQSGTGSTDTQYF.

CDR3 region: CASSLRLSRHEQFF. CDR3 DNA: TGTGCCAGCAGCTTAAGACTTTCGCGCCATGAGCAGTTCTTC. V gene TRBV13 combines with J gene TRBJ2-1; D not resolved. In germline, CDR1 is PRHDT, CDR2 FYEKMQ (reference sequence). The CDR3 totals 14 residues. The V and J ends lost 2 bases and 8 bases respectively, with 13 bases between them.

The genes are TRBV29-1 and TRBJ1-3, with D unresolved. Trimming stripped 1 base from V and 9 bases from J, with 19 bases between. Germline V CDR1 and CDR2: SQVTM, ANQGSEA. This CDR3 region has 15 residues. The DNA of the CDR3 is TGCAGCGTTGAAGCCCCAACTGTAGGCGTCAGCACCATATATTTT. This translates into CSVEAPTVGVSTIYF. Combining the CDR3 with reference TRBV29-1 and TRBJ1-3 gives the whole variable domain SAVISQKPSRDICQRGTSLTIQCQVDSQVTMMFWYRQQPGQSLTLIATANQGSEATYESGFVIDKFPISRPNLTFSTLTVSNMSPEDSSIYLCSVEAPTVGVSTIYFGEGSWLTVV.

This clone appeared once. The chain carries TRBV5-4 and TRBJ1-2; tentative D call: TRBD1 (5 bases). Germline-derived CDR1 and CDR2 are SGHNT and YYREEE (reference sequence). The CDR3 totals 16 residues. The ends were cut back, 0 bases at V and 2 bases at J, with 14 bases in the middle. Here the CDR3 DNA reads TGTGCCAGCAGCTTGGGGTTGCAGGGCCAAAACTATGGCTACACCTTC. Protein sequence: CASSLGLQGQNYGYTF. Drawing the rest from reference TRBV5-4 and TRBJ1-2, the complete variable domain is ETGVTQSPTHLIKTRGQQVTLRCSSQSGHNTVSWYQQALGQGPQFIFQYYREEENGRGNFPPRFSGLQFPNYSSELNVNALELDDSALYLCASSLGLQGQNYGYTFGSGTRLTVV.

This chain's CDR3 is CASSLGVRTGDEQYF. In nucleotides, the CDR3 is TGTGCCAGCAGCTTGGGGGTAAGGACAGGGGATGAGCAGTACTTC. This chain connects TRBV5-8 to TRBJ2-7; 9 nucleotides line up with TRBD1. The length of the CDR3 is 15 residues. In germline, CDR1 is SGHTS, CDR2 YDEGEE. V lost 0 bases and J lost 7; bases outside the gene matches: 8.

This chain links TRBV27 with TRBJ2-1, with D unresolved. This CDR3 is 15 amino acids long. Germline V gene lookup returns CDR1 MNHEY and CDR2 SMNVEV (reference sequence). Trimming cost V 5 bases and J 7 bases, with 18 bases left between them. Written as DNA, the CDR3 is TGTGCCAGCAGTATGACGGATGTGGTTCATAATGAGCAGTTCTTC. Protein: CASSMTDVVHNEQFF.

The chain couples TRBV5-1 to TRBJ2-7, with D uncertain. CDR3 size: 16 residues. Germline V gene lookup returns CDR1 SGHRS and CDR2 YFSETQ. V was cut by 4 bases and J by 3 bases, with 20 bases left in between. CDR3 sequence: CASSTDHQKLVYEQYF. Here the CDR3 DNA reads TGCGCCAGCAGCACGGACCACCAAAAGCTTGTCTACGAGCAGTACTTC.

J is TRBJ2-7 and V is TRBV7-5; TRBD2, the table's D call, was not compared with the DNA. TRBV7-5 is annotated as a pseudogene. This CDR3 region has 16 residues. CDR3 protein: CAGTPGSRGKVYEQYF. The CDR3 nucleotides read TGTGCCGGAACCCCGGGCTCGCGGGGGAAGGTGTACGAGCAGTACTTC.

The chain links TRBV19 to TRBJ2-6, with D unclear. Germline V gene data show CDR1 as LNHDA and CDR2 as SQIVND (reference sequence). V lost 2 bases and J lost 0, with 5 bases in between. The CDR3 sequence is 15 residues long. CDR3 nucleotide sequence: TGTGCCAGTAGTATATGGGTCTCTGGGGCCAACGTCCTGACTTTC. Residues: CASSIWVSGANVLTF. The whole variable domain, filled in from reference TRBV19 and TRBJ2-6, reads DGGITQSPKYLFRKEGQNVTLSCEQNLNHDAMYWYRQDPGQGLRLIYYSQIVNDFQKGDIAEGYSVSREKKESFPLTVTSAQKNPTAFYLCASSIWVSGANVLTFGAGSRLTVL.

The gene calls are TRBV6-5 and TRBJ2-1; D is unclear. With 5 bases removed from V and 2 bases from J, the gap between germline ends came to 13 bases. The CDR3 consists of 15 residues. In germline, CDR1 is MNHEY, CDR2 SVGAGI. The CDR3 DNA sequence: TGTGCCAGCAGTCGAGAGTTCCAGACCTACAATGAGCAGTTCTTC. It yields the protein CASSREFQTYNEQFF.

The chain joins TRBV7-8 to TRBJ1-2, with 7 bases aligning to TRBD1. V shed 6 bases, J shed 8 bases, and the junction held 18 bases outside the gene matches. Germline V lookup: CDR1 SGHVS, CDR2 FQNEAQ. This CDR3 is built from 16 residues. DNA for the CDR3: TGTGCCAGCAGGGCGACAGGGCCCACGGGGTTTTCCGGCTACACCTTC. This codes for CASRATGPTGFSGYTF. The full variable domain, in which reference TRBV7-8 and TRBJ1-2 provide the parts outside the CDR3, is GAGVSQSPRYKVAKRGQDVALRCDPISGHVSLFWYQQALGQGPEFLTYFQNEAQLDKSGLPSDRFFAERPEGSVSTLKIQRTQQEDSAVYLCASRATGPTGFSGYTFGSGTRLTVV.